This T cell receptor (beta chain) comes out of a study of sequential checkpoint blockade in melanoma (dated by TCRdb to the late 2010s). Study-level background: Patients were randomized 1:1 to first-line nivolumab followed by ipilimumab (arm A) or ipilimumab followed by nivolumab (arm B). Maintenance nivolumab was given following each of the two trial sequences.

What this sample's treatment or condition label stands for: randomized to nivolumab then ipilimumab (arm A) or the reverse (arm B). None of the patients in the trial had previously been given DNA-damaging chemotherapy. On a FACS Aria II flow cytometer, live CD3+CD8+ cells that were negative for CD19 and CD56 were sorted from thawed PBMCs. CheckMate 064, a randomized, open-label phase II trial of sequential checkpoint blockade, was the source of the samples, all of which came from patients with melanoma. Peripheral blood mononuclear cells were collected by leukapheresis, purified with Ficoll-Paque, and frozen in human serum with approximately 10% DMSO. Right after sorting, the blood CD3+CD8+ cells were verified to be >95% pure, and DNA extraction followed. The full study reports these points: Validation of the response-prediction model combining TCR metrics and mutation burden is needed in larger, independent patient cohorts.

The V end gives up 6 bases and the J end 5 bases, leaving 3 bases in the junction not matched to a gene. CDR1 and CDR2, per the germline V gene (reference sequence), are LNHDA and SQIVND. The CDR3 covers 14 residues, taking in both the cysteine and the phenylalanine. The kept DNA is CDR3 alone, 42 bases in frame from the first base. The immunoSEQ Assay was used to immunosequence TCRbeta CDR3 regions from genomic DNA. Before high-throughput sequencing, the genomic DNA was amplified using bias-controlled multiplex PCR. From the authors' description of their analysis: To quantify the absolute abundance of each unique TCRbeta CDR3 region, the sequences were collapsed and filtered. Clonality, defined as 1 minus Pielou's evenness, was calculated using only productive rearrangements. Clones with significantly greater frequencies in on-treatment versus baseline samples were identified using a previously published method. TCRdb took this table from immuneACCESS and kept in-frame rearrangements with V and J called. Such tables lack part of the clones; where checked against another copy, unresolved V genes explain under half of the gap, and the rest is unexplained. V and J calls and clone size are given by that table; D and trimming were obtained from the DNA. The sample table records roughly 11,000 clones; just under 85% of these occur just once. The ten largest clones represent about 54% of the sample.

About this clone: Its antigen has not been determined. No base quality information exists; no much larger clone differs at one position.

The sample here was CD8+ T cells sorted from blood (inferred from file names), taken from a patient given nivolumab and ipilimumab in sequence. The rearrangement combines TRBV19 with TRBJ2-1, with TRBD2 matching 11 junction bases. The sequence was collected from a human donor with melanoma. The CDR3 here reads CASSLTSGDNEQFF. The nucleotide sequence is TGTGCCAGTAGCTTGACTAGCGGGGACAATGAGCAGTTCTTC.